Presented here are 2 T cell receptor beta chains from one specimen sequenced in a study of T cells in localized non-small cell lung cancer. Sequencing used immunoSEQ multiplex PCR; TCRdb keeps in-frame clones, though not all of them. The data show tens of thousands of clones, around 90% seen once. The sample in question was peripheral blood, obtained before any cancer treatment. The source is a man aged 35-75 years with stage I squamous cell lung carcinoma.

V is TRBV5-1 and J is TRBJ2-5; tentatively, D is TRBD1 (5 bases). CDR3 length equals 15 residues. Germline V gene data show CDR1 as SGHRS and CDR2 as YFSETQ. Trimming stripped 2 bases from V and 5 bases from J, with 16 bases between. CDR3 protein: CASSFETELWETQYF. Here the CDR3 DNA reads TGCGCCAGCAGCTTCGAGACAGAGCTTTGGGAGACCCAGTACTTC.

The chain has TRBV10-1 and TRBJ2-3; D not resolved. The V end was cut by 3 bases, the J end by 4 bases, with 8 bases between. This CDR3 spans 13 amino acids. Germline V gene sequence: CDR1 WNHNN, CDR2 SYGVQD (reference sequence). CDR3: CASSDPRADTQYF. CDR3 bases: TGCGCCAGCAGTGATCCTCGCGCAGATACGCAGTATTTT.